A single sample gave rise to the 5 T cell receptor beta chains below, sequenced in a study of cytomegalovirus exposure and HLA in healthy donors. Here immunoSEQ multiplex PCR was the method, and the copy in TCRdb shows in-frame clones only, minus some. The sample records some 310,000 clones, roughly 88% being singletons. Sequencing input: PBMCs. The receptor source for this set is a man aged 25-45 years in good health and CMV-seronegative.

A single count supports this clone. An end of the junction differs from the germline gene, which may be a read error. J is TRBJ1-1 and V is TRBV29-1; TRBD1 aligns across 8 bases. CDR1 is SQVTM, CDR2 ANQGSEA, per germline. The CDR3 covers 13 residues. The CDR3 coding sequence is TGCAGCGTGGAAGGGACAGGGAACACTGAAGCTTTCTTT. Its protein is CSVEGTGNTEAFF.

A few counts support this clone. The rearrangement links TRBV7-9 to TRBJ1-2, with 8 bases matching TRBD1. The CDR3 runs to 15 residues. CDR1 SEHNR and CDR2 FQNEAQ come from the germline V gene (reference sequence). Trimming took 0 bases from V and 3 from J; bases not matched to a gene: 3. CDR3 residues: CASSLAGQGDYGYTF. The CDR3 DNA reads TGTGCCAGCAGCTTAGCAGGACAGGGTGACTATGGCTACACCTTC.

The CDR3 DNA is TGTGCCAGTAGTATAGTAGGGGTTAGCACTGAAGCTTTCTTT. Translated, it gives CASSIVGVSTEAFF. This rearrangement joins TRBV19 to TRBJ1-1, with a possible D match to TRBD1 (5 bases). The germline V gene encodes CDR1 LNHDA and CDR2 SQIVND (reference sequence). Trimming removed 1 base at V and 4 bases at J, with 10 bases between. This CDR3 comprises 14 residues. Complete variable domain (other parts from reference TRBV19 and TRBJ1-1): DGGITQSPKYLFRKEGQNVTLSCEQNLNHDAMYWYRQDPGQGLRLIYYSQIVNDFQKGDIAEGYSVSREKKESFPLTVTSAQKNPTAFYLCASSIVGVSTEAFFGQGTRLTVV.

The CDR3 coding sequence is TGTGCCAGCAGGGACAGGGGGAATTCACCCCTCCACTTT. It translates to CASRDRGNSPLHF. The rearrangement links TRBV5-5 to TRBJ1-6; the match to TRBD1 covers 10 bases. CDR1 is SGHKS, CDR2 YYEKEE, per germline (reference sequence). The CDR3 sequence is 13 residues long. With 5 bases clipped from V and 7 bases from J, the junction kept 0 bases outside the gene matches.

This clone was detected only once. J is TRBJ1-5 and V is TRBV6-5; TRBD1 aligns across 7 bases. Looked up from germline, CDR1 is MNHEY and CDR2 is SVGAGI. The CDR3 runs to 15 residues. V lost 5 bases and J lost 6; bases outside the gene matches: 10. DNA of the CDR3: TGTGCCAGCAGTACCAGACAGGGAAAGAGTCAGCCCCAGCATTTT. It codes for CASSTRQGKSQPQHF.